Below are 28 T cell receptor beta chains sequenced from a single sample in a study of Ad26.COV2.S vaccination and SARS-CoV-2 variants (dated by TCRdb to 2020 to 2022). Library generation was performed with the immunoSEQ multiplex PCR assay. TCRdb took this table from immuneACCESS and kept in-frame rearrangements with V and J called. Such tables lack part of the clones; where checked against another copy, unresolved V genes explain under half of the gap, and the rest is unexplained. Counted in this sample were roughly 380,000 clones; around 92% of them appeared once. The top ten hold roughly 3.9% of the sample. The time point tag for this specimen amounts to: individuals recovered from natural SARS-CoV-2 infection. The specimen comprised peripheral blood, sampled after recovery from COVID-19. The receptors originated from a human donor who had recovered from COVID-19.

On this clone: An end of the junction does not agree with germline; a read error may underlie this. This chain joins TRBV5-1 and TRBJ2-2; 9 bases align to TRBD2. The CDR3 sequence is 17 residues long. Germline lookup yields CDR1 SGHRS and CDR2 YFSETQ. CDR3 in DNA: TGCCCCAGCAGCCGCCGCGGGGGGGGCGCGAACACCGGGGAGCTGTTTTTT. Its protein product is CPSSRRGGGANTGELFF.

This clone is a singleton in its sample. The CDR3 sequence: CASSLRDFEQYF. CDR3 bases: TGTGCCAGCAGCCTTCGGGACTTTGAGCAGTACTTC. This chain connects TRBV11-2 to TRBJ2-7; a weak D match, TRBD2 (6 bases). V shed 5 bases and J shed 7 bases, with 12 bases lying between them. This CDR3 is built from 12 residues. The germline CDR1 and CDR2 sequences are SGHAT and FQNNGV. The whole variable domain, filled in from reference TRBV11-2 and TRBJ2-7, reads EAGVAQSPRYKIIEKRQSVAFWCNPISGHATLYWYQQILGQGPKLLIQFQNNGVVDDSQLPKDRFSAERLKGVDSTLKIQPAKLEDSAVYLCASSLRDFEQYFGPGTRLTVT.

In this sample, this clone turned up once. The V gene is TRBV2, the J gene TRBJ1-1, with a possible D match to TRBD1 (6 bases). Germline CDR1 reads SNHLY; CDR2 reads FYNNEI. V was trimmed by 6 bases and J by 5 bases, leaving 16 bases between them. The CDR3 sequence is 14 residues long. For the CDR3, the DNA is TGTGCCAGCAGCTACAGGGATGCAAGGACTGAAGCTTTCTTT. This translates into CASSYRDARTEAFF.

The CDR3 DNA reads as TGTGCTAGTGCTTCTGACATTTCTTCACCCCTCCACTTT. Its protein is CASASDISSPLHF. The rearrangement uses TRBV12-5 and TRBJ1-6; D is ambiguous. The CDR3 has 13 residues. Germline V gene sequence: CDR1 LGHNT, CDR2 FRNRAP. Trimming pared 7 bases from V and 9 bases from J, leaving 13 bases between. Full variable domain (missing parts from reference TRBV12-5 and TRBJ1-6): DARVTQTPRHKVTEMGQEVTMRCQPILGHNTVFWYRQTMMQGLELLAYFRNRAPLDDSGMPKDRFSAEMPDATLATLKIQPSEPRDSAVYFCASASDISSPLHFGNGTRLTVT.

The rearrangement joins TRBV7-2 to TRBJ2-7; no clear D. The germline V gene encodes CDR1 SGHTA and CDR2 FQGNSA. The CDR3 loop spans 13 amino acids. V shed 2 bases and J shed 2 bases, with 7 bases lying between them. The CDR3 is CASSLHPPYEQYF. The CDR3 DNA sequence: TGTGCCAGCAGCTTACACCCCCCCTACGAGCAGTACTTC.

The DNA for the CDR3 is TGTGCCAGCAGTGCTCAGGGGACTGGGGCCAACGTCCTGACTTTC. This encodes CASSAQGTGANVLTF. The gene calls are TRBV25-1 and TRBJ2-6; weak D call: TRBD1 (6 bases). The CDR3 is made up of 15 amino acids. Per germline, CDR1 MGHDK and CDR2 SYGVNS. The V end lost 4 bases, the J end lost 2 bases, and 9 bases lay between the germline ends. Together with reference TRBV25-1 and TRBJ2-6, the CDR3 gives the full variable domain: EADIYQTPRYLVIGTGKKITLECSQTMGHDKMYWYQQDPGMELHLIHYSYGVNSTEKGDLSSESTVSRIRTEHFPLTLESARPSHTSQYLCASSAQGTGANVLTFGAGSRLTVL.

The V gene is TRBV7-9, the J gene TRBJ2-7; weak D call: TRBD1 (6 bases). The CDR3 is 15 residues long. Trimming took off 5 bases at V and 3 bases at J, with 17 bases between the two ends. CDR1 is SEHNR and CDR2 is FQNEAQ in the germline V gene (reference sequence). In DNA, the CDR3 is TGTGCCAGCAGCGTTTCAGGGGCTCCCTTCTACGAGCAGTACTTC. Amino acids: CASSVSGAPFYEQYF. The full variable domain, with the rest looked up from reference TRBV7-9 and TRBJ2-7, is DTGVSQNPRHKITKRGQNVTFRCDPISEHNRLYWYRQTLGQGPEFLTYFQNEAQLEKSRLLSDRFSAERPKGSFSTLEIQRTEQGDSAMYLCASSVSGAPFYEQYFGPGTRLTVT.

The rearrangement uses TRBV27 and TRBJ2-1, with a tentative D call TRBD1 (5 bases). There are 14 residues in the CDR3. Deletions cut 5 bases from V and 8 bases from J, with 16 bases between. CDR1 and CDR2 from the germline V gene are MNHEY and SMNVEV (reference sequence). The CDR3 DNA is TGTGCCAGCAGTCAGGGCCTAGGGTTCGATGAGCAGTTCTTC. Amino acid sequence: CASSQGLGFDEQFF.

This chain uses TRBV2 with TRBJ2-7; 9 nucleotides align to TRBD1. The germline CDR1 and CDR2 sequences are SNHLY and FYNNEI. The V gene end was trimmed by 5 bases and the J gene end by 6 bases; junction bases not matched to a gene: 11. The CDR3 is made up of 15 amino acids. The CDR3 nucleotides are TGTGCCAGCAGTCCCCAAGGGGACAGGGTCGGCGAGCAGTACTTC. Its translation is CASSPQGDRVGEQYF.

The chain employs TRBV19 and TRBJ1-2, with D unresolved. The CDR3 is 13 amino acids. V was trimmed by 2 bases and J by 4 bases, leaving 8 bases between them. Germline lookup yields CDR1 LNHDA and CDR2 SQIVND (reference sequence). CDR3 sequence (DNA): TGTGCCAGTAGTATAACGGACGGCTATGGCTACACCTTC. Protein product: CASSITDGYGYTF. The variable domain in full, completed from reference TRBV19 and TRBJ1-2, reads DGGITQSPKYLFRKEGQNVTLSCEQNLNHDAMYWYRQDPGQGLRLIYYSQIVNDFQKGDIAEGYSVSREKKESFPLTVTSAQKNPTAFYLCASSITDGYGYTFGSGTRLTVV.

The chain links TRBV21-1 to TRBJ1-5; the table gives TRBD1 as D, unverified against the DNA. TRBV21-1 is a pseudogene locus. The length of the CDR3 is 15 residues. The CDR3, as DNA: TGTGCCAGCAGAAATCGACAGGGCCTCAATCAGCCCCAGCATTTT. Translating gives CASRNRQGLNQPQHF.

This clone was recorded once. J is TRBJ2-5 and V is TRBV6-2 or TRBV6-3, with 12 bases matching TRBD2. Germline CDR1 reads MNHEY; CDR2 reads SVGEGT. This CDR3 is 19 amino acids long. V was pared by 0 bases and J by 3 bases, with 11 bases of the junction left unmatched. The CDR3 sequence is CASSYSDVRLAGAKETQYF. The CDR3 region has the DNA TGTGCCAGCAGTTACTCGGACGTCCGACTAGCGGGGGCCAAAGAGACCCAGTACTTC.

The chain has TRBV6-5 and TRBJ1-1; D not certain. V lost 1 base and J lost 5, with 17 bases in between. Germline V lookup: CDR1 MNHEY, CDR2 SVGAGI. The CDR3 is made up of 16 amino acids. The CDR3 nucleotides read TGTGCCAGCAGTTACTTGCCGAGGGATACGAGGACTGAAGCTTTCTTT. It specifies CASSYLPRDTRTEAFF.

CDR3 residues: CASSLFGVLNSNQPQHF. In nucleotides, the CDR3 is TGTGCCAGCAGTTTATTTGGGGTTTTAAATAGCAATCAGCCCCAGCATTTT. The rearrangement links TRBV27 to TRBJ1-5, with D hard to call. V was pared by 1 base and J by 0 bases, with 13 bases between. Germline V gene sequence: CDR1 MNHEY, CDR2 SMNVEV (reference sequence). This CDR3 comprises 17 residues.

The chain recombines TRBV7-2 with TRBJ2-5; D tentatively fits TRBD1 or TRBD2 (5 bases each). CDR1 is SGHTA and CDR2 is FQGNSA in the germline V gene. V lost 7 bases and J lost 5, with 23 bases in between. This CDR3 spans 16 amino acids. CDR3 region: CASILGVRPDWETQYF. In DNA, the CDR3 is TGTGCCAGCATTCTAGGGGTGAGGCCGGACTGGGAGACCCAGTACTTC.

The CDR3 DNA reads TGTGCCAGCAGTTCCCTCGTGAGGGGCCCGAGCTCCTACGAGCAGTACTTC. As protein: CASSSLVRGPSSYEQYF. J is TRBJ2-7 and V is TRBV6-2 or TRBV6-3; either TRBD1 or TRBD2 may supply D (5 bases each). The germline gives CDR1 MNHEY, CDR2 SVGEGT. The CDR3 sequence is 17 residues long. V lost 4 bases and J lost 0, with 19 bases in between.

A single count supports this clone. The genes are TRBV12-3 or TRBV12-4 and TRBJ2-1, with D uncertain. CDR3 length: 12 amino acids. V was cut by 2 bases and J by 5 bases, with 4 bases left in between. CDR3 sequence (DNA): TGTGCCAGCAGTTTATCAAACAATGAGCAGTTCTTC. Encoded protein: CASSLSNNEQFF.

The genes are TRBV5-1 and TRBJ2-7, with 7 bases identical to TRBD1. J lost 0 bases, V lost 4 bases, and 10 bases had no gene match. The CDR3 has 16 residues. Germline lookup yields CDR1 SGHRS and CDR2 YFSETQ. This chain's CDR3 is CASSEGQPVSSYEQYF. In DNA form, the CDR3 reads TGCGCCAGCAGCGAGGGACAGCCGGTTAGCTCCTACGAGCAGTACTTC. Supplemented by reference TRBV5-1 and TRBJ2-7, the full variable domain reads KAGVTQTPRYLIKTRGQQVTLSCSPISGHRSVSWYQQTPGQGLQFLFEYFSETQRNKGNFPGRFSGRQFSNSRSEMNVSTLELGDSALYLCASSEGQPVSSYEQYFGPGTRLTVT.

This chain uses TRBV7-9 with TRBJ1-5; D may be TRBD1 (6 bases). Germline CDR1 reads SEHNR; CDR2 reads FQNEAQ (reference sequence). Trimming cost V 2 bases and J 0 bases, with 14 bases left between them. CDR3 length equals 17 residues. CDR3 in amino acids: CASSLSRGVTSNQPQHF. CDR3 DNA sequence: TGTGCCAGCAGCTTAAGTAGGGGGGTCACTAGCAATCAGCCCCAGCATTTT.

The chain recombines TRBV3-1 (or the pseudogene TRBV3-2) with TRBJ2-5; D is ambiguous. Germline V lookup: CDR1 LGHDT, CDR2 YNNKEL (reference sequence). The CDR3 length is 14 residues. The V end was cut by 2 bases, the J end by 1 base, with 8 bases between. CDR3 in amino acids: CASSQREFQETQYF. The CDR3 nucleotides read TGTGCCAGCAGCCAAAGGGAATTCCAAGAGACCCAGTACTTC.

CDR3 sequence reads: CASSFGDSRNYGYTF. In nucleotides, the CDR3 is TGTGCCAGCAGCTTTGGGGACAGCAGAAACTATGGCTACACCTTC. J is TRBJ1-2 and V is TRBV7-9; 7 bases agree with TRBD1. The J segment lost 2 bases and the V segment lost 3 bases, leaving 6 bases of the junction unmatched. CDR1 SEHNR and CDR2 FQNEAQ come from the germline V gene (reference sequence). This CDR3 is built from 15 residues. The full variable domain, completed using reference TRBV7-9 and TRBJ1-2, is DTGVSQNPRHKITKRGQNVTFRCDPISEHNRLYWYRQTLGQGPEFLTYFQNEAQLEKSRLLSDRFSAERPKGSFSTLEIQRTEQGDSAMYLCASSFGDSRNYGYTFGSGTRLTVV.

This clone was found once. CDR3 nucleotides: TGTGCCAGCAGCGTGGGACAGCCCTCCTACAATGAGCAGTTCTTC. This translates into CASSVGQPSYNEQFF. V and J are TRBV2 and TRBJ2-1; the match to TRBD1 covers 7 bases. Germline V gene lookup returns CDR1 SNHLY and CDR2 FYNNEI. The CDR3 totals 15 residues. V shed 6 bases and J 0 bases; nucleotides not matched to a gene: 5.

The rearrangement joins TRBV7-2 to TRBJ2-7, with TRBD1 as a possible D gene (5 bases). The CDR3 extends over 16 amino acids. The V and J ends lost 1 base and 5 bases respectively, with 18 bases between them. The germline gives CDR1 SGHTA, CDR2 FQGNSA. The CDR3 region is CASSLGATPQGNEQYF. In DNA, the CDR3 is TGTGCCAGCAGCTTAGGTGCGACCCCCCAGGGAAACGAGCAGTACTTC.

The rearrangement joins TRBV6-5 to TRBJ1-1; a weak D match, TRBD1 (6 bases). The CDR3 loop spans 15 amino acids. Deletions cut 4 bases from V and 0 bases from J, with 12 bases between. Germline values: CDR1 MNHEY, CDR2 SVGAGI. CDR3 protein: CASSSRTVMNTEAFF. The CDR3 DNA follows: TGTGCCAGCAGTTCCCGGACAGTGATGAACACTGAAGCTTTCTTT.

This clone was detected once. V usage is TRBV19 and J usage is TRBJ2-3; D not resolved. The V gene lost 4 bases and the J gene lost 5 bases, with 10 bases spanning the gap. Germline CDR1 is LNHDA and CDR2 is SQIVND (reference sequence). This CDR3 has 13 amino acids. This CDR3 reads CASSNGRGDTQYF. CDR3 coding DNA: TGTGCCAGTAGTAACGGACGTGGAGATACGCAGTATTTT.

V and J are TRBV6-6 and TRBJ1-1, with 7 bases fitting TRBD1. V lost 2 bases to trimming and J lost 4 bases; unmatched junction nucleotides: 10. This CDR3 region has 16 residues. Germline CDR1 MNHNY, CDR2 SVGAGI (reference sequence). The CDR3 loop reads CASSYGQRQGPTEAFF. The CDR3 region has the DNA TGTGCCAGCAGTTACGGACAAAGACAGGGCCCCACTGAAGCTTTCTTT.

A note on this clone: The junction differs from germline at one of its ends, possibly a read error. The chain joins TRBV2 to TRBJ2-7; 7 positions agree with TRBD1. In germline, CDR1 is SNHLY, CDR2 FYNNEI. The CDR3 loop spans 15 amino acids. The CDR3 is CASREDRDRLYEQYF. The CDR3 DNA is TGTGCCAGCAGGGAAGACAGGGACCGTCTCTACGAGCAGTACTTC.

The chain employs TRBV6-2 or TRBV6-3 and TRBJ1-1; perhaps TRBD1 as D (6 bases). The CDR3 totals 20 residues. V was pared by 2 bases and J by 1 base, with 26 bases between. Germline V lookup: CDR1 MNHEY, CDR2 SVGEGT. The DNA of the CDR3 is TGTGCCAGCAGTTACGATACCTTGGGGGGGGCCCCTTTTCCGAACACTGAAGCTTTCTTT. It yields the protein CASSYDTLGGAPFPNTEAFF.